This T cell receptor (beta chain) was identified during a study of CD8 T cell repertoires and HIV-1 epitope variants. Study in general: Each of Twenty-five Gag and Nef epitope peptides stimulated a separate culture.

Sequenced by immunoSEQ multiplex PCR; TCRdb stores in-frame clones only, minus some. The data contain more than 85,000 clones, around 75% of them singletons. Germline CDR1 and CDR2: MNHNY and SVGAGI (reference sequence). Germline trimming cut 10 bases from V and 6 bases from J; bases unmatched to any gene: 14. CDR3 length: 14 amino acids. Remarks on this clone: The antigen is unknown.

Study-wide points: Nine antigen-specific TCR beta clonotypes were found; more than five seemed cross-reactive to variants.

Sequencing used uncultured baseline CD8+ T cells from peripheral blood mononuclear cells (PBMCs). The chain combines TRBV6-6 with TRBJ1-2; 7 bases agree with TRBD1. This receptor was taken from a male donor with HIV. CDR3 nucleotides: TGTGCCACCACGACAGGGCACCTTAGGGATGGCTACACCTTC. Its translation: CATTTGHLRDGYTF.